This entry lists 3 T cell receptor beta chains sequenced from one sample in a study of cytomegalovirus exposure and HLA in healthy donors. The PCR made use of 60 Vbeta and 13 Jbeta primers. Clones were read by immunoSEQ multiplex PCR, and TCRdb kept only the in-frame ones, dropping some. The table lists about 160,000 clones, around four fifths of them singletons. Input material: PBMCs. The receptor source for this set is a female donor in good health and CMV-seronegative.

The genes are TRBV11-1 and TRBJ1-6; D is uncertain. Per the germline V gene, CDR1 is SGHAT and CDR2 is FQDESV (reference sequence). This CDR3 is 17 amino acids long. The V end was cut by 0 bases, the J end by 6 bases, with 15 bases between. The CDR3 region is CASSLATTAPGNSPLHF. The DNA for the CDR3 is TGTGCCAGCAGCTTAGCGACAACGGCTCCCGGTAATTCACCCCTCCACTTT. Using reference TRBV11-1 and TRBJ1-6 for the parts outside the CDR3, the full variable domain is EAEVAQSPRYKITEKSQAVAFWCDPISGHATLYWYRQILGQGPELLVQFQDESVVDDSQLPKDRFSAERLKGVDSTLKIQPAELGDSAMYLCASSLATTAPGNSPLHFGNGTRLTVT.

The chain links TRBV2 to TRBJ2-5; D is possibly TRBD1 (5 bases). The J call is in doubt because the DNA end fits TRBJ2-7 better. CDR1 SNHLY and CDR2 FYNNEI come from the germline V gene. There are 14 residues in the CDR3. CDR3: CASSEQGETYEQYF. The CDR3 bases are TGTGCCAGCAGTGAACAGGGCGAAACCTACGAGCAGTACTTC.

J is TRBJ2-1 and V is TRBV7-9; D is possibly TRBD2 (7 bases). The CDR3 is 16 residues long. The V end was cut by 5 bases, the J end by 0 bases, with 14 bases between. The germline CDR1 and CDR2 sequences are SEHNR and FQNEAQ (reference sequence). This CDR3 is CASSRRGASSYNEQFF. CDR3 bases: TGTGCCAGCAGCAGACGGGGGGCCAGCTCCTACAATGAGCAGTTCTTC.